The T cell receptor (beta chain) under discussion was sequenced for a study of blood T cell repertoires in COVID-19. Study-wide background: Both acute and convalescent COVID-19 samples were obtained from the United States, Italy and Spain. From T cells, B-cell-depleted T cells, or PBMCs came the material, which was cDNA or gDNA.

The length of the CDR3 is 15 residues. The V end lost 5 bases, the J end lost 1 base, and 12 bases lay between the germline ends. The germline V gene has CDR1 SGHRS and CDR2 YFSETQ. This table comes from immunoSEQ multiplex PCR, and its TCRdb copy is limited to in-frame clones, with some not included. The sample holds 300,000 or so clones, just over 85% seen once. Sequencing input: PBMCs or T cells enriched from blood (not recorded which). The genes are TRBV5-1 and TRBJ2-2; a possible D gene is TRBD2 (6 bases). This TCR came from a middle-aged woman with acute COVID-19. The CDR3 sequence: CASRIAEKNTGELFF. The DNA for the CDR3 is TGCGCCAGCAGAATAGCGGAAAAGAACACCGGGGAGCTGTTTTTT.